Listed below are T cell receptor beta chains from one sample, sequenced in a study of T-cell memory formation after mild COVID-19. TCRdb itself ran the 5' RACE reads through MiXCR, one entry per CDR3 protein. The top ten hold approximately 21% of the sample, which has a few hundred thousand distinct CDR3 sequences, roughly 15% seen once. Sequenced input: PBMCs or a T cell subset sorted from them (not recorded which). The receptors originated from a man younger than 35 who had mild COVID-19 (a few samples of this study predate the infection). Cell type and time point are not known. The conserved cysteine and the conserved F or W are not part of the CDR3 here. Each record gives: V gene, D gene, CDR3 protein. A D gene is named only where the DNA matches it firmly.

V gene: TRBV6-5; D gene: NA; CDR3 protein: ASSYSQGTTDTQY
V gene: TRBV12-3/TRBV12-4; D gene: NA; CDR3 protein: ASRRDSMDTQY
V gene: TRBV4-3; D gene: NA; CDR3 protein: ASSQDRQSSYEQY
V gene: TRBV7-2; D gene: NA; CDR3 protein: ASSLRGGREKLF
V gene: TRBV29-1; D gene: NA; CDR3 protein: SARGKGYNEQF
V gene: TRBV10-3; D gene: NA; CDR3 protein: AIRGSTDTQY
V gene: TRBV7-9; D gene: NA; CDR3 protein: ASSKGGYGYT
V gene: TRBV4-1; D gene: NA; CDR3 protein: ASSQDGDEQF
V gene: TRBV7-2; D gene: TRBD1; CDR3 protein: ASSLVWDRGRAGELF
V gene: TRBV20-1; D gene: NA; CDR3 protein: SARGGRAGDTDTQY
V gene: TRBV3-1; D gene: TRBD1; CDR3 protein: ASSQIRDRGLSGTEAF
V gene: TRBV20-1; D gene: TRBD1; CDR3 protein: SASAGTGGTGELF
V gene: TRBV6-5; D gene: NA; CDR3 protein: ASSYSQGPKAF
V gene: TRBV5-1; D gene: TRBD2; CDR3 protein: ASSLLAGSGNEQF
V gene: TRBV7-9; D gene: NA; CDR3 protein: ASSSYSGGEGSPLH
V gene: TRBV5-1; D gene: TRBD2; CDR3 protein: ASSQTASGGAYEQY
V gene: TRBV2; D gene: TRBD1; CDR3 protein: ARQGARVGYEAF
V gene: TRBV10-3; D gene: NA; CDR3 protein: ATQATGSEETQY
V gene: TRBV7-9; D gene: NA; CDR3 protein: ASSFSGPETQY
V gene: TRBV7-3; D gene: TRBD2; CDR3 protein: ASSPGLGWETQY